The next 15 T cell receptor beta chains were all read from a single sample in a study of STAT5B mutations in CD4+ large granular lymphocyte leukemia (dated by TCRdb to about 2022). Libraries were prepared through the immunoSEQ multiplex PCR assay. In TCRdb, the immuneACCESS table is reduced to in-frame sequences with V and J assigned. These tables do not hold every clone; where another copy was compared, an unresolved V gene accounts for under half, and the others remain unexplained. The sample table shows 30,000 to 35,000 clones, and 70% to 90% are seen once. The ten biggest clones cover about 0.91% of the sample. Sequenced material: CD4+ T cells from blood buffy coats. The receptors shown here come from a human donor in good health.

This CDR3 is CASSFSRGRLGGVRETQYF. CDR3 DNA: TGTGCCAGCAGCTTCTCGAGGGGTAGACTAGGCGGGGTTAGAGAGACCCAGTACTTC. The chain combines TRBV11-2 with TRBJ2-5; D perhaps matches TRBD2 (6 bases). The CDR3 is 19 residues long. CDR1 and CDR2 (germline): SGHAT, FQNNGV. Trimming cost V 3 bases and J 4 bases, with 27 bases left between them. Full variable domain (rest looked up from reference TRBV11-2 and TRBJ2-5): EAGVAQSPRYKIIEKRQSVAFWCNPISGHATLYWYQQILGQGPKLLIQFQNNGVVDDSQLPKDRFSAERLKGVDSTLKIQPAKLEDSAVYLCASSFSRGRLGGVRETQYFGPGTRLLVL.

This clone was picked up one time. V gene TRBV5-4 combines with J gene TRBJ1-1, with 8 bases that match TRBD1. This CDR3 spans 16 amino acids. V lost 4 bases to trimming and J lost 6 bases; unmatched junction nucleotides: 14. Germline CDR1 is SGHNT and CDR2 is YYREEE (reference sequence). As DNA, the CDR3 is TGTGCCAGCAGCAGAGGACAGGGAGGGACAATCGCTGAAGCTTTCTTT. Translated: CASSRGQGGTIAEAFF.

A single count supports this clone. The chain couples TRBV7-2 to TRBJ1-3, with D possibly TRBD1 on 5 matching bases. The ends were cut back, 1 base at V and 0 bases at J, with 10 bases in the middle. This CDR3 is built from 16 residues. Germline V gene data show CDR1 as SGHTA and CDR2 as FQGNSA. This CDR3 reads CASSLEGVHSGNTIYF. The CDR3 nucleotides are TGTGCCAGCAGCTTAGAAGGGGTTCACTCTGGAAACACCATATATTTT. Together with reference TRBV7-2 and TRBJ1-3, the CDR3 gives the full variable domain: GAGVSQSPSNKVTEKGKDVELRCDPISGHTALYWYRQSLGQGLEFLIYFQGNSAPDKSGLPSDRFSAERTGGSVSTLTIQRTQQEDSAVYLCASSLEGVHSGNTIYFGEGSWLTVV.

The V gene is TRBV6-5, the J gene TRBJ2-1, with 14 bases fitting TRBD2. V lost 5 bases to trimming and J lost 10 bases; unmatched junction nucleotides: 7. This CDR3 region has 15 residues. CDR1 and CDR2 (germline): MNHEY, SVGAGI. The CDR3 here is CASSQPGLAGEEQFF. CDR3 nucleotides: TGTGCCAGCAGTCAGCCGGGACTAGCGGGAGAGGAGCAGTTCTTC.

This clone was counted only a few times. The chain employs TRBV10-2 and TRBJ1-5, with 7 bases lining up with TRBD1. The CDR3 runs to 14 residues. Per germline, CDR1 WSHSY and CDR2 SAAADI. Losses at the gene ends were 4 bases for V and 4 bases for J; bases not matched to a gene: 4. CDR3 bases: TGCGCCAGCAGTGCAGGGGGGCTAAATCAGCCCCAGCATTTT. Its translation is CASSAGGLNQPQHF.

The chain has TRBV19 and TRBJ2-1, with 10 bases identical to TRBD2. The V and J ends lost 1 base and 6 bases, in that order; junction bases with no gene match: 6. The germline V gene has CDR1 LNHDA and CDR2 SQIVND (reference sequence). The CDR3 extends over 16 amino acids. The CDR3 here is CASSIGRERGGNEQFF. CDR3 sequence (DNA): TGTGCCAGTAGTATAGGGAGGGAGCGGGGGGGCAATGAGCAGTTCTTC. The entire variable domain, with the rest obtained from reference TRBV19 and TRBJ2-1, is as follows: DGGITQSPKYLFRKEGQNVTLSCEQNLNHDAMYWYRQDPGQGLRLIYYSQIVNDFQKGDIAEGYSVSREKKESFPLTVTSAQKNPTAFYLCASSIGRERGGNEQFFGPGTRLTVL.

The V gene is TRBV20-1, the J gene TRBJ2-7; D remains unclear. V was pared by 7 bases and J by 4 bases, with 11 bases between. The V gene's germline CDR1 is DFQATT and CDR2 SNEGSKA (reference sequence). The CDR3 is 11 residues long. Written as DNA, the CDR3 is TGCAGTGGGCGATTCGGGTACGAGCAGTACTTC. Translation: CSGRFGYEQYF.

The rearrangement joins TRBV7-2 to TRBJ2-1, with 7 bases identical to TRBD2. Germline-derived CDR1 and CDR2 are SGHTA and FQGNSA. The length of the CDR3 is 16 residues. Germline trimming cut 5 bases from V and 6 bases from J; bases unmatched to any gene: 13. The CDR3 DNA reads as TGTGCCAGCAGCGCCCAGCGGGATCCCCCTAGCAATGAGCAGTTCTTC. Protein sequence: CASSAQRDPPSNEQFF.

This chain uses TRBV6-5 with TRBJ1-1; weak D call: TRBD1 (5 bases). The V gene's germline CDR1 is MNHEY and CDR2 SVGAGI. CDR3 length: 15 residues. The V gene lost 6 bases and the J gene lost 4 bases, with 18 bases spanning the gap. CDR3 sequence (DNA): TGTGCCAGCAGACTCGACAGAGCGGGACCCACTGAAGCTTTCTTT. It codes for CASRLDRAGPTEAFF.

To note about this clone: A read error may account for a junction end that differs from germline. This chain joins TRBV18 and TRBJ2-7; TRBD1 or TRBD2 may be the D gene (6 bases each). Germline CDR1 and CDR2: KGHSH and LQKENI. CDR3 length: 12 amino acids. This chain's CDR3 is CASSPPGGKVVF. The CDR3 DNA sequence: TGTGCCAGCTCACCACCAGGGGGGAAAGTCGTCTTC.

This chain joins TRBV4-3 and TRBJ2-3; D gene ambiguous. V shed 0 bases and J shed 0 bases, with 10 bases lying between them. Germline CDR1 reads LGHNA; CDR2 reads YSLEER. The CDR3 length is 16 residues. The CDR3 DNA is TGCGCCAGCAGCCAAGATTTCTCATATAGCACAGATACGCAGTATTTT. Encoded protein: CASSQDFSYSTDTQYF.

This sequence joins TRBV19 and TRBJ1-5; D remains unclear. The CDR3 runs 12 residues. In germline, CDR1 is LNHDA, CDR2 SQIVND (reference sequence). The V end lost 3 bases, the J end lost 6 bases, and 6 bases lay between the germline ends. This CDR3 is CASSIRRQPQHF. The CDR3 DNA follows: TGTGCCAGTAGTATTAGACGTCAGCCCCAGCATTTT.

The chain uses TRBV10-2 and TRBJ2-7; D is perhaps TRBD1 or TRBD2 (6 bases each). CDR1 and CDR2 from the germline V gene are WSHSY and SAAADI. The CDR3 extends over 15 amino acids. The V and J ends lost 6 bases and 4 bases respectively, with 19 bases between them. DNA of the CDR3: TGCGCCAGCAGCTCACCGGGACTCCAGGGGTACGAGCAGTACTTC. The encoded protein is CASSSPGLQGYEQYF.

This chain links TRBV10-3 with TRBJ1-3; a possible D gene is TRBD1 (5 bases). V lost 8 bases and J 8 bases, leaving 16 bases between the germline ends. CDR3 length equals 13 residues. CDR1 and CDR2 (germline): ENHRY, SYGVKD. The CDR3 loop reads CAIGTRIMDTIYF. The DNA of the CDR3 is TGTGCCATCGGGACGAGGATAATGGACACCATATATTTT.

The V and J genes are TRBV2 and TRBJ1-6; D is uncertain. The CDR3 extends over 17 amino acids. The V end lost 7 bases, the J end lost 4 bases, and 20 bases lay between the germline ends. Germline V lookup: CDR1 SNHLY, CDR2 FYNNEI. The CDR3 region has the DNA TGTGCCAGCACGTGGGGAGTCGCGCCTCCTTATAATTCACCCCTCCACTTT. Its protein product is CASTWGVAPPYNSPLHF.